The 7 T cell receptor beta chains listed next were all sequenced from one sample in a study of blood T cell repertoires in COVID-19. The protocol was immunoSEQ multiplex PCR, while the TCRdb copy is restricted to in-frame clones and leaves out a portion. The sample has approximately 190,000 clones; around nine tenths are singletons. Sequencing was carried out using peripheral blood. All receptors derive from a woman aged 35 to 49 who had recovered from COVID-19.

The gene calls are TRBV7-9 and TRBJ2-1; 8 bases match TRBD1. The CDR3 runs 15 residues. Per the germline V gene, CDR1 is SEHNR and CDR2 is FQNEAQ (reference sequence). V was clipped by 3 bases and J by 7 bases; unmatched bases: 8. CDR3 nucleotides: TGTGCCAGCAGCTTGGTCAGGGGGCAAGGGAATGAGCAGTTCTTC. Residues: CASSLVRGQGNEQFF.

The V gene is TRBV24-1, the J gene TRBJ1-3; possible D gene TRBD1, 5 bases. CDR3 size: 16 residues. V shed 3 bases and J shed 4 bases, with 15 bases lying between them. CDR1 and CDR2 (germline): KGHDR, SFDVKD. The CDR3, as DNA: TGTGCCACCAGTGATACCACAGGCGATGGGGGAAACACCATATATTTT. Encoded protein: CATSDTTGDGGNTIYF.

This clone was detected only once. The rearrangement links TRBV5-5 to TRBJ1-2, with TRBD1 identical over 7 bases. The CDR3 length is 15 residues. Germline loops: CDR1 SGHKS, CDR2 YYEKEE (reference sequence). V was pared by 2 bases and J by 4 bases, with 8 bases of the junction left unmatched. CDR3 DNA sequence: TGTGCCAGCAGCTTAGGACAGGATGGGGCCTATGGCTACACCTTC. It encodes CASSLGQDGAYGYTF.

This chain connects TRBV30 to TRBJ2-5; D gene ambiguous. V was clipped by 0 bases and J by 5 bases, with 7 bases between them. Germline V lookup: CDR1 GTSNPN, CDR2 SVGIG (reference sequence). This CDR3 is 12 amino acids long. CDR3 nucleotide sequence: TGTGCCTGGAGTGTATTCGGGGAGACCCAGTACTTC. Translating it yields CAWSVFGETQYF.

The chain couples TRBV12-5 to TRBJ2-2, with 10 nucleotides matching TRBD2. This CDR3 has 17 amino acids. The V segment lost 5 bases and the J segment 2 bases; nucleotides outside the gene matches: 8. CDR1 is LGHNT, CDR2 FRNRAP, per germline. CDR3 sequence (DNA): TGTGCTAGTGGTCCCCGGGCTAGCGGGAGAAACACCGGGGAGCTGTTTTTT. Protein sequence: CASGPRASGRNTGELFF.

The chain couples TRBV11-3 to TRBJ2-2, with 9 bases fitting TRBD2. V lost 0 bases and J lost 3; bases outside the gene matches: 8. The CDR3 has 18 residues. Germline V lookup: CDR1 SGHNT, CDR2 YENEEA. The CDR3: CASSLDGSSGIYTGELFF. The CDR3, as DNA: TGTGCCAGCAGCTTAGATGGGTCTAGCGGGATCTACACCGGGGAGCTGTTTTTT.

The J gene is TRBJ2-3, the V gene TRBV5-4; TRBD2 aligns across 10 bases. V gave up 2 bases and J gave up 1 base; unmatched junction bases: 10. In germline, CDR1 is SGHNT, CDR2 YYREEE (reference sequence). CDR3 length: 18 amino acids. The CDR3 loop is CASSFPLLAGAGTDTQYF. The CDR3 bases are TGTGCCAGCAGCTTCCCGCTCCTAGCGGGAGCGGGCACAGATACGCAGTATTTT.